This T cell receptor beta chain was identified in a study of identifying expanded T cells in peripheral blood. Study-level results: Roughly two-week clone count variance significantly increased as total template count grew. Approximately 1.2 clones differed between technical replicates, versus about 16 and 19 over time.

This CDR3 comprises 12 residues. V was clipped by 5 bases and J by 1 base, with 5 bases between them. Germline V lookup: CDR1 KGHSH, CDR2 LQKENI. During the collection period, no donor immune events like infections were recorded. Assay used: immunoSEQ multiplex PCR; TCRdb lists only in-frame clones, some missing. The table has 60,000 to 80,000 clones, about 90% seen once. With respect to this clone: As yet, its antigen is unknown.

This chain links TRBV18 with TRBJ1-1; D is uncertain. The origin of this receptor is a person aged 18 to 75 in good health. Sequenced: blood. The CDR3 sequence: CASSTGNTEAFF. The CDR3 DNA reads TGTGCCAGCTCAACCGGGAACACTGAAGCTTTCTTT.